The clone carrying this T cell receptor beta chain showed up just a few times. Being one base from a much bigger clone, this may be a read error. This specimen comes from a study of lung T cells in sarcoidosis with Löfgren's syndrome. TCRdb processed the reads anew with MiXCR; each CDR3 protein has one entry. Of about 9,400 distinct CDR3 sequences in the sample, about 20% were seen once. This CDR3 region has 15 residues. The germline V gene has CDR1 ENHRY and CDR2 SYGVKD. Sequencing was done on a sample of CD4+ T cells from bronchoalveolar lavage. V usage is TRBV10-3 and J usage is TRBJ2-5, with 8 bases that match TRBD2. This TCR was recovered from a human donor with sarcoidosis (Löfgren's syndrome or another form), or a control subject (not recorded which). This chain's CDR3 is CAISGSGTNQETQHF. CDR3 bases: TGTGCCATCAGTGGTAGCGGGACTAATCAAGAGACCCAGCACTTC.